The 6 T cell receptor beta chains below were found in one sample sequenced in a study of T cell repertoires in cytomegalovirus infection. These receptors have no identified antigens. MiXCR, run by TCRdb on the reads, gives a single entry per CDR3 protein. The sample holds 100,000 to 150,000 distinct CDR3 sequences, 30% to 40% seen once. Material: CD8+ T cells from cultured PBMCs, obtained from culture after CMV antigen stimulation. These TCRs come from a human donor in good health (CMV status not recorded). Some clones in this sample may be carry-over from other donors' samples.

The V and J genes are TRBV7-9 and TRBJ1-5, with 11 bases identical to TRBD1. The germline CDR1 and CDR2 sequences are SEHNR and FQNEAQ (reference sequence). With V trimmed by 4 bases and J by 5 bases, 1 base remained unmatched. The CDR3 sequence is 14 residues long. DNA of the CDR3: TGTGCCAGCAGCTCGGGACAGGGGGATCAGCCCCAGCATTTT. Its protein is CASSSGQGDQPQHF.

V gene TRBV7-9 combines with J gene TRBJ2-5; 8 nucleotides agree with TRBD1. CDR1 and CDR2 (germline): SEHNR, FQNEAQ (reference sequence). V lost 5 bases and J lost 1; bases outside the gene matches: 6. CDR3 length: 15 residues. The CDR3 here is CASSRRGQAQETQYF. CDR3 bases: TGTGCCAGCAGCCGCCGGGGACAGGCCCAAGAGACCCAGTACTTC.

The chain uses TRBV4-2 and TRBJ2-7; a weak D match, TRBD2 (6 bases). This CDR3 has 14 amino acids. Per germline, CDR1 LGHNA and CDR2 YNFKEQ. V shed 4 bases and J shed 3 bases, with 13 bases lying between them. CDR3 region: CASSPGGARYEQYF. In DNA form, the CDR3 reads TGTGCCAGCAGCCCAGGCGGGGCGCGCTACGAGCAGTACTTC.

This clonotype showed up many times. The rearrangement links TRBV7-6 to TRBJ2-6; 10 positions match TRBD1. The CDR3 has 20 residues. The germline CDR1 and CDR2 sequences are SGHVS and FNYEAQ. Unmatched junction bases numbered 14, after V lost 2 bases and J lost 4 bases. In DNA form, the CDR3 reads TGTGCCAGCAGCTTACCCCCGGGACAGGGGCCACCTGGAGGGGCCAACGTCCTGACTTTC. Translation: CASSLPPGQGPPGGANVLTF.

This clonotype was seen repeatedly, ten times or more. The J gene is TRBJ1-4, the V gene TRBV28; weak D call: TRBD1 (6 bases). Germline CDR1 MDHEN, CDR2 SYDVKM. V was cut by 3 bases and J by 3 bases, with 14 bases left in between. This CDR3 comprises 16 residues. Written as DNA, the CDR3 is TGTGCCAGCAGTTTCAAACAGGGTAACGCTAATGAAAAACTGTTTTTT. It specifies CASSFKQGNANEKLFF.

The V call is TRBV10-3, the J call TRBJ2-3; D ambiguous. The CDR3 length is 15 residues. Germline CDR1 reads ENHRY; CDR2 reads SYGVKD. The V and J ends lost 0 bases and 2 bases respectively, with 9 bases between them. CDR3 sequence reads: CAISESPTFTDTQYF. The CDR3 region has the DNA TGTGCCATCAGTGAGTCGCCTACCTTCACAGATACGCAGTATTTT.